Shown below are 27 T cell receptor beta chains from a single sample sequenced in a study of OX40 agonist ivuxolimab in advanced cancers. The library was generated by the immunoSEQ multiplex PCR assay. TCRdb carries this immuneACCESS record with in-frame sequences only. Its versions omit some clonotypes, under half of them owing to an unresolved V gene in the studies checked, with the rest unexplained. In this sample the table shows approximately 72,000 clones, 84% of which occur a single time. The leading ten clones occupy around 0.78% of the sample. The sequences come from CD4+ or CD8+ T cells sorted from blood, collected in a trial of the OX40 agonist ivuxolimab. The receptors here all came from an adult with an advanced solid tumor such as melanoma, head and neck, liver or kidney cancer.

The genes are TRBV7-2 and TRBJ2-7; D is uncertain. This CDR3 contains 13 residues. Germline V gene lookup returns CDR1 SGHTA and CDR2 FQGNSA. V was cut by 2 bases and J by 5 bases, with 10 bases left in between. The CDR3 DNA follows: TGTGCCAGCAGCTTATTTAATTTCGACGAGCAGTACTTC. Translated, it gives CASSLFNFDEQYF.

J is TRBJ2-1 and V is TRBV5-1; 7 nucleotides align to TRBD1. CDR3 length equals 16 residues. Looked up from germline, CDR1 is SGHRS and CDR2 is YFSETQ. V gave up 4 bases and J gave up 2 bases; unmatched junction bases: 9. The CDR3 DNA reads as TGCGCCAGCAGCAACAACAGGGGCCGAGCCTACAATGAGCAGTTCTTC. Translation: CASSNNRGRAYNEQFF. The full variable domain, with the rest looked up from reference TRBV5-1 and TRBJ2-1, is KAGVTQTPRYLIKTRGQQVTLSCSPISGHRSVSWYQQTPGQGLQFLFEYFSETQRNKGNFPGRFSGRQFSNSRSEMNVSTLELGDSALYLCASSNNRGRAYNEQFFGPGTRLTVL.

The chain joins TRBV30 to TRBJ1-4; D is possibly TRBD1 (6 bases). Germline V gene sequence: CDR1 GTSNPN, CDR2 SVGIG (reference sequence). This CDR3 region has 12 residues. This CDR3 reads CAAEGESEKLFF. As DNA, the CDR3 is TGTGCTGCCGAGGGGGAATCTGAAAAACTGTTTTTT.

V gene TRBV7-3 combines with J gene TRBJ2-1, with D uncertain. The CDR3 spans 15 residues. Germline CDR1 and CDR2: SGHTA and FQGTGA. Trimming took off 5 bases at V and 0 bases at J, with 11 bases between the two ends. CDR3 loop: CASSPQRSSYNEQFF. In nucleotides, the CDR3 is TGTGCCAGCAGCCCCCAGCGCAGCTCCTACAATGAGCAGTTCTTC. Full variable domain (rest looked up from reference TRBV7-3 and TRBJ2-1): GAGVSQTPSNKVTEKGKYVELRCDPISGHTALYWYRQSLGQGPEFLIYFQGTGAADDSGLPNDRFFAVRPEGSVSTLKIQRTERGDSAVYLCASSPQRSSYNEQFFGPGTRLTVL.

As DNA, the CDR3 is TGCGCCAGCAATGGGGGCCCGTGGGATGAGCAGTTCTTC. This translates into CASNGGPWDEQFF. This chain connects TRBV10-2 to TRBJ2-1; D is possibly TRBD1 (6 bases). Trimming removed 7 bases from V and 8 bases from J, with 15 bases in between. This CDR3 comprises 13 residues. Looked up from germline, CDR1 is WSHSY and CDR2 is SAAADI.

There are a few counts of this clone. Within the sample, other DNA sequences also encode this same CDR3. V and J are TRBV5-1 and TRBJ2-2, with 8 bases fitting TRBD1. This CDR3 comprises 15 residues. The germline CDR1 and CDR2 sequences are SGHRS and YFSETQ. V lost 2 bases and J lost 4; bases outside the gene matches: 4. Here the CDR3 reads CASSLGQGGTGELFF. CDR3 nucleotide sequence: TGCGCCAGCAGCTTAGGACAGGGAGGCACCGGGGAGCTGTTTTTT.

CDR3 sequence: CASSLVGKSYSGNTIYF. The CDR3 DNA follows: TGTGCCAGCAGCTTAGTCGGGAAGTCCTACTCTGGAAACACCATATATTTT. V and J are TRBV11-2 and TRBJ1-3, with no clear D. The CDR3 is made up of 17 amino acids. The V gene lost 1 base and the J gene lost 0 bases, with 13 bases spanning the gap. CDR1 is SGHAT, CDR2 FQNNGV, per germline.

The V and J genes are TRBV6-5 and TRBJ2-5, with D perhaps matching TRBD1 (6 bases). Per the germline V gene, CDR1 is MNHEY and CDR2 is SVGAGI. The CDR3 totals 12 residues. The V end was cut by 9 bases, the J end by 2 bases, with 10 bases between. The CDR3 spells CASMTGQETQYF. The CDR3, as DNA: TGTGCCAGTATGACAGGTCAAGAGACCCAGTACTTC.

The chain joins TRBV11-2 to TRBJ2-1, with D possibly being TRBD2 (7 bases). Germline CDR1 and CDR2: SGHAT and FQNNGV. V shed 1 base and J shed 1 base, with 11 bases lying between them. CDR3 length: 16 residues. The CDR3, as DNA: TGTGCCAGCAGCTTAGGCGGGGGCCCATCCTACAATGAGCAGTTCTTC. It translates to CASSLGGGPSYNEQFF.

V is TRBV7-2 and J is TRBJ2-5; 7 bases map to TRBD1. The CDR3 is 14 amino acids. Germline V lookup: CDR1 SGHTA, CDR2 FQGNSA. With V trimmed by 5 bases and J by 1 base, 4 bases remained unmatched. Here the CDR3 reads CASSLDRAQETQYF. CDR3 DNA sequence: TGTGCCAGCAGCCTCGACAGGGCCCAAGAGACCCAGTACTTC.

Written as DNA, the CDR3 is TGTGCCAGCAGCATCCCTGGGACGGAGAATCAGCCCCAGCATTTT. It specifies CASSIPGTENQPQHF. The V and J genes are TRBV21-1 and TRBJ1-5. TRBV21-1 corresponds to a pseudogene. The CDR3 is 15 residues long.

This clone was observed a single time. This sequence joins TRBV19 and TRBJ1-2; D is ambiguous. Germline assignment: CDR1 LNHDA and CDR2 SQIVND (reference sequence). Trimming removed 4 bases from V and 8 bases from J, with 20 bases in between. The CDR3 length is 15 residues. The DNA for the CDR3 is TGTGCCAGTAGTACCCCGGATAGGCCGGGCGTCGGCTACACCTTC. Its protein product is CASSTPDRPGVGYTF.

V gene TRBV6-1 combines with J gene TRBJ2-1, with a possible D match to TRBD2 (7 bases). Germline CDR1 MNHNS, CDR2 SASEGT. Trimming shortened V by 7 bases and J by 7 bases, and 14 bases separated the two germline ends. This CDR3 spans 13 amino acids. This CDR3 reads CASMGAGVNEQFF. As DNA, the CDR3 is TGTGCCAGCATGGGGGCGGGAGTAAATGAGCAGTTCTTC.

The V and J genes are TRBV2 and TRBJ1-5; D uncertain. Trimming cost V 8 bases and J 4 bases, with 18 bases left between them. The CDR3 is 15 amino acids. The V gene's germline CDR1 is SNHLY and CDR2 FYNNEI. CDR3 in DNA: TGTGCCAGCCGCCAGCAACGTATGGAAAATCAGCCCCAGCATTTT. Its protein is CASRQQRMENQPQHF.

The chain links TRBV11-2 to TRBJ1-1, with TRBD1 matching over 7 bases. CDR1 is SGHAT and CDR2 is FQNNGV in the germline V gene. The CDR3 totals 14 residues. Trimming at V came to 6 bases and at J to 5 bases, leaving 9 bases not matched to a gene. The CDR3 region has the DNA TGTGCCAGCAGGATTCAGACAGGGAGTACTGAAGCTTTCTTT. It encodes CASRIQTGSTEAFF.

The V call is TRBV10-3, the J call TRBJ1-2; D uncertain. Per germline, CDR1 ENHRY and CDR2 SYGVKD. V was trimmed by 3 bases and J by 6 bases, leaving 20 bases between them. The CDR3 runs to 16 residues. The CDR3 region has the DNA TGTGCCATCAGTGATGTGGGCATTCTTAAAACTGATGGCTACACCTTC. It translates to CAISDVGILKTDGYTF.

This clone was counted ten times or more. This chain links TRBV4-1 with TRBJ1-1; D not certain. Germline V gene data show CDR1 as MGHRA and CDR2 as YSYEKL. V was shortened by 3 bases and J by 1 base, with 6 bases between the two germline ends. CDR3 size: 13 residues. The CDR3 here is CASSHPRNTEAFF. CDR3 nucleotide sequence: TGCGCCAGCAGCCATCCGCGGAACACTGAAGCTTTCTTT.

The chain employs TRBV7-3 and TRBJ2-5, with D hard to call. Germline assignment: CDR1 SGHTA and CDR2 FQGTGA. V was trimmed by 5 bases and J by 2 bases, leaving 12 bases between them. CDR3 size: 14 residues. CDR3 nucleotides: TGTGCCAGCAGCCCTTCCGGGCCTCAAGAGACCCAGTACTTC. This gives the protein CASSPSGPQETQYF.

The V call is TRBV5-4, the J call TRBJ2-2; 14 bases align to TRBD2. The CDR3 loop spans 16 amino acids. J lost 6 bases, V lost 7 bases, and 8 bases had no gene match. Germline CDR1 SGHNT, CDR2 YYREEE (reference sequence). For the CDR3, the DNA is TGTGCCAGCTCGTCTGGGGGACTAGCGGGAGCCGGGGAGCTGTTTTTT. This sequence encodes CASSSGGLAGAGELFF.

In this sample, this clone turned up a few times. The chain recombines TRBV5-8 with TRBJ1-5; 8 bases align to TRBD1. After removal of 4 bases from V and 5 bases from J, the junction contained 2 bases not matched to a gene. The CDR3 extends over 13 amino acids. Looked up from germline, CDR1 is SGHTS and CDR2 is YDEGEE. Written as DNA, the CDR3 is TGTGCCAGCAGCCAGACAGGGGATCAGCCCCAGCATTTT. Protein product: CASSQTGDQPQHF.

As concerns this clone: Other DNA sequences within the sample encode an identical CDR3. The chain links TRBV11-2 to TRBJ2-2; a possible D gene is TRBD1 (5 bases). This CDR3 is 12 amino acids long. The V gene's germline CDR1 is SGHAT and CDR2 FQNNGV. Trimming cost V 0 bases and J 14 bases, with 10 bases left between them. CDR3 protein: CASSLEGHGLFF. CDR3 nucleotide sequence: TGTGCCAGCAGCTTAGAGGGGCATGGACTGTTTTTT.

This rearrangement joins TRBV4-2 to TRBJ2-7, with 7 bases lining up with TRBD1. The CDR3 loop spans 15 amino acids. Germline V gives CDR1 LGHNA, CDR2 YNFKEQ. J gave up 2 bases and V 1 base, and 5 bases lay outside the gene matches. CDR3: CASSQVTDRAYEQYF. The CDR3 DNA follows: TGTGCCAGCAGCCAAGTGACCGACAGGGCCTACGAGCAGTACTTC.

The chain uses TRBV7-2 and TRBJ2-3, with D maybe TRBD2 (6 bases). The germline gives CDR1 SGHTA, CDR2 FQGNSA. Between the trimmed V and J ends, which lost 6 bases and 5 bases, there was a span of 18 bases. The CDR3 is 15 residues long. In DNA form, the CDR3 reads TGTGCCAGCAGTTTAACGTTGGGGGGTCAAGATACGCAGTATTTT. Protein product: CASSLTLGGQDTQYF.

V usage is TRBV2 and J usage is TRBJ2-3; tentative D call: TRBD1 (5 bases). Germline CDR1 SNHLY, CDR2 FYNNEI. The CDR3 has 15 amino acids. Trimming took 5 bases from V and 7 from J, leaving 19 bases between them. The CDR3 loop is CASSRLGGAGHTQYF. For the CDR3, the DNA is TGTGCCAGCAGTCGCCTCGGTGGGGCTGGACATACGCAGTATTTT. Full variable domain (rest looked up from reference TRBV2 and TRBJ2-3): EPEVTQTPSHQVTQMGQEVILRCVPISNHLYFYWYRQILGQKVEFLVSFYNNEISEKSEIFDDQFSVERPDGSNFTLKIRSTKLEDSAMYFCASSRLGGAGHTQYFGPGTRLTVL.

DNA for the CDR3: TGTGCCAGCGTACAGGGCTCGATTACCTACGAGCAGTACTTC. Translating gives CASVQGSITYEQYF. The chain employs TRBV2 and TRBJ2-7, with D maybe TRBD1 (6 bases). The CDR3 sequence is 14 residues long. Germline CDR1 is SNHLY and CDR2 is FYNNEI. Trimming removed 8 bases at V and 2 bases at J, with 16 bases between.

The chain couples TRBV28 to TRBJ2-7; 13 bases are shared with TRBD2. This CDR3 is built from 15 residues. Per the germline V gene, CDR1 is MDHEN and CDR2 is SYDVKM. Unmatched junction bases numbered 0, after V lost 2 bases and J lost 2 bases. The CDR3 region is CASSLTSGRAYEQYF. In DNA, the CDR3 is TGTGCCAGCAGTTTAACTAGCGGGAGGGCCTACGAGCAGTACTTC.

V gene TRBV7-9 combines with J gene TRBJ1-4; D remains unclear. Deletions cut 8 bases from V and 0 bases from J, with 16 bases between. The CDR3 runs 16 residues. Germline loops: CDR1 SEHNR, CDR2 FQNEAQ (reference sequence). The CDR3 DNA reads as TGTGCCAGCTGCTGGTCGAACACCCCAACTAATGAAAAACTGTTTTTT. Its translation is CASCWSNTPTNEKLFF.